This TCR beta chain stems from a study of CD8+ T cells in alopecia areata. Findings and limits, study-wide: Possibly as an HLA-related effect, TCR sharing across patients appeared less clear than in mice. The study found higher clonality in lesional than normal scalp, especially in alopecia totalis/universalis. Normal skin's resident alphabeta T cells are sequenced alongside lesional scalp T cells.

On this clone: Its antigen remains unknown.

Germline loops: CDR1 GTSNPN, CDR2 SVGIG (reference sequence). V dropped 2 bases and J dropped 4 bases, with 17 bases sitting between them. The length of the CDR3 is 15 residues. T lymphocytes (CD4+ and CD8+) were sorted from PBMCs. Once RNA had been extracted, it was reverse transcribed into cDNA to act as the sequencing template. Assay used: immunoSEQ multiplex PCR; TCRdb lists only in-frame clones, some missing. The profile shows some 110,000 clones, roughly 66% of them singletons. The chain recombines TRBV30 with TRBJ2-5; D might be TRBD2 (6 bases). The receptor's source is a human donor in good health. The sample consisted of CD4+ T cells sorted from blood. CDR3 sequence reads: CAWSPARRDPETQYF. DNA of the CDR3: TGTGCCTGGAGTCCCGCCCGGAGGGACCCAGAGACCCAGTACTTC.